The 15 T cell receptor beta chains in this list originate from one sample, sequenced in a study of cytotoxic CD8 clonotypes in ibrutinib-treated CLL. TCRdb's copy holds only in-frame clones and misses some; the assay was immunoSEQ multiplex PCR. Of fewer than 150,000 clones in the sample, around 84% are singletons; the top ten hold roughly 3.5%. The specimen was PBMCs, collected after 24 months of ibrutinib treatment. The receptors come from a human donor with chronic lymphocytic leukemia.

J is TRBJ2-7 and V is TRBV18, with TRBD1 matching 9 bases. The CDR3 is 15 residues long. The V segment lost 3 bases and the J segment 3 bases; nucleotides outside the gene matches: 6. Germline V gene sequence: CDR1 KGHSH, CDR2 LQKENI. CDR3 residues: CASSPRDREGYEQYF. The CDR3, as DNA: TGTGCCAGCTCACCCCGGGACAGGGAGGGCTACGAGCAGTACTTC.

V usage is TRBV28 and J usage is TRBJ1-2; TRBD1 is a possible D gene (5 bases). CDR3 size: 14 residues. Trimming took off 3 bases at V and 4 bases at J, with 12 bases between the two ends. The germline CDR1 and CDR2 sequences are MDHEN and SYDVKM. The CDR3 loop reads CASSFVARAYGYTF. DNA for the CDR3: TGTGCCAGCAGTTTCGTGGCCAGGGCCTATGGCTACACCTTC.

V gene TRBV7-6 combines with J gene TRBJ1-2; 10 bases agree with TRBD1. After removal of 5 bases from V and 2 bases from J, the junction contained 8 bases not matched to a gene. This CDR3 is built from 16 residues. Per germline, CDR1 SGHVS and CDR2 FNYEAQ. CDR3 residues: CASSLVPGQGNYGYTF. Here the CDR3 DNA reads TGTGCCAGCAGCCTAGTCCCGGGACAGGGGAACTATGGCTACACCTTC.

The sample holds one count of this clone. In nucleotides, the CDR3 is TGTGCCAGCAGCTTTACAGGGGGGGACTCCTCCACCTTC. Translating gives CASSFTGGDSSTF. This chain joins TRBV11-3 and TRBJ1-2, with 8 bases matching TRBD1. Trimming at V came to 3 bases and at J to 13 bases, leaving 10 bases not matched to a gene. The CDR3 is 13 residues long. Germline V gene sequence: CDR1 SGHNT, CDR2 YENEEA.

The rearrangement uses TRBV14 and TRBJ1-2; 9 bases map to TRBD1. This CDR3 spans 15 amino acids. Trimming took 0 bases from V and 10 from J; bases not matched to a gene: 9. Germline assignment: CDR1 SGHDN and CDR2 FVKESK. The CDR3 DNA sequence: TGTGCCAGCAGCCAAGATCGGTGGACAGGGGATTCCTACACCTTC. This codes for CASSQDRWTGDSYTF.

This chain links TRBV4-2 with TRBJ2-1, with a tentative D call TRBD2 (6 bases). The germline V gene has CDR1 LGHNA and CDR2 YNFKEQ. The CDR3 totals 16 residues. Trimming removed 3 bases from V and 3 bases from J, with 15 bases in between. CDR3 sequence reads: CASSQGDRGSYNEQFF. CDR3 nucleotides: TGTGCCAGCAGCCAGGGAGATCGGGGGAGCTACAATGAGCAGTTCTTC.

The V call is TRBV6-6, the J call TRBJ2-2, with D unclear. V was shortened by 6 bases and J by 6 bases, with 8 bases between the two germline ends. Germline loops: CDR1 MNHNY, CDR2 SVGAGI (reference sequence). The CDR3 is 12 residues long. The DNA of the CDR3 is TGTGCCAGCAGCCACCTCTCCGGGGAGCTGTTTTTT. Translated, it gives CASSHLSGELFF.

The chain combines TRBV6-5 with TRBJ1-5; 8 bases fit TRBD1. Unmatched junction bases numbered 5, after V lost 4 bases and J lost 6 bases. The CDR3 consists of 14 residues. Germline lookup yields CDR1 MNHEY and CDR2 SVGAGI. As DNA, the CDR3 is TGTGCCAGCAGTTCCGGACAGGGCAGTCAGCCCCAGCATTTT. Protein sequence: CASSSGQGSQPQHF.

This rearrangement joins TRBV30 to TRBJ2-1, with D possibly matching TRBD1 (7 bases). Germline CDR1 GTSNPN, CDR2 SVGIG (reference sequence). The CDR3 runs 12 residues. Trimming removed 5 bases at V and 5 bases at J, with 10 bases between. As DNA, the CDR3 is TGTGCCTGGGGGGGGACAGACAATGAGCAGTTCTTC. Its translation: CAWGGTDNEQFF.

The chain employs TRBV9 and TRBJ2-2; maybe TRBD1 (6 bases). Trimming took 0 bases from V and 4 from J, leaving 13 bases between them. Germline V gene data show CDR1 as SGDLS and CDR2 as YYNGEE. The CDR3 has 16 residues. CDR3 DNA: TGTGCCAGCAGCGTAGACCCACAGGGAAGCACCGGGGAGCTGTTTTTT. This gives the protein CASSVDPQGSTGELFF.

The rearrangement links TRBV19 to TRBJ2-2; the D gene is possibly TRBD1 (6 bases). V gave up 5 bases and J gave up 3 bases, with 13 bases separating them. Looked up from germline, CDR1 is LNHDA and CDR2 is SQIVND (reference sequence). CDR3 length: 15 amino acids. The chain's CDR3 is CASSHRQEYTGELFF. CDR3 nucleotides: TGTGCCAGTAGTCACAGACAGGAATACACCGGGGAGCTGTTTTTT. Looking up the rest from reference TRBV19 and TRBJ2-2 gives the full variable domain: DGGITQSPKYLFRKEGQNVTLSCEQNLNHDAMYWYRQDPGQGLRLIYYSQIVNDFQKGDIAEGYSVSREKKESFPLTVTSAQKNPTAFYLCASSHRQEYTGELFFGEGSRLTVL.

The chain combines TRBV5-6 with TRBJ2-5; unclear D gene. This CDR3 has 16 amino acids. Trimming took 3 bases from V and 5 from J, leaving 20 bases between them. Germline V CDR1 and CDR2: SGHDT, YYEEEE. This CDR3 is CASSSIYSTARETQYF. The CDR3 DNA is TGTGCCAGCAGCTCAATCTACTCTACGGCGAGGGAGACCCAGTACTTC.

The chain uses TRBV7-8 and TRBJ2-1; 10 bases are a match to TRBD2. Losses at the gene ends were 5 bases for V and 2 bases for J; bases not matched to a gene: 9. This CDR3 has 17 residues. Germline V CDR1 and CDR2: SGHVS, FQNEAQ. The CDR3 here is CASSANLAGDAYNEQFF. The CDR3 DNA reads as TGTGCCAGCAGCGCCAACCTAGCGGGGGACGCCTACAATGAGCAGTTCTTC. The full variable domain, completed using reference TRBV7-8 and TRBJ2-1, is GAGVSQSPRYKVAKRGQDVALRCDPISGHVSLFWYQQALGQGPEFLTYFQNEAQLDKSGLPSDRFFAERPEGSVSTLKIQRTQQEDSAVYLCASSANLAGDAYNEQFFGPGTRLTVL.

This chain links TRBV28 with TRBJ1-3; D uncertain. Germline lookup yields CDR1 MDHEN and CDR2 SYDVKM. The V and J ends lost 7 bases and 0 bases respectively, with 10 bases between them. The CDR3 is 14 residues long. CDR3 sequence reads: CASKAGSSGNTIYF. Here the CDR3 DNA reads TGTGCCAGCAAGGCGGGGAGCTCTGGAAACACCATATATTTT.

The chain carries TRBV16 and TRBJ2-4, with TRBD1 identical over 8 bases. The junction had 0 bases not matched to a gene; V was cut back by 4 bases and J by 4 bases. The CDR3 extends over 13 amino acids. CDR1 and CDR2 (germline): KGHSY, FQNENV. CDR3 loop: CASSRTGKNIQYF. CDR3 coding DNA: TGTGCCAGCAGCCGGACAGGGAAAAACATTCAGTACTTC.